This is a list of T cell receptor beta chains from one sample in a study of blood T cell repertoires in COVID-19. Generated by immunoSEQ multiplex PCR, the TCRdb table keeps only in-frame clones and is missing some. Of around 100,000 clones listed, around 90% are singletons. Sequencing used peripheral blood. Receptor source: a human donor with active COVID-19. The donor label of this sample is uncertain. CDR3s include the opening cysteine and the closing phenylalanine or tryptophan. The order of the fields is clone size, D gene, V gene, J gene, CDR3 DNA, CDR3 protein. The D gene is left open where the match is weak. The size of a clone is reported for some rows only, either as once, few or many, or as a class for expanded clones.

-,-,TRBV28,TRBJ2-3,TGTGCCAGCAGTTTAAGTCGGAGCAGCACAGATACGCAGTATTTT,CASSLSRSSTDTQYF
-,TRBD1,TRBV28,TRBJ2-5,TGTGCCAGCAGACTGCTTTACCGGGACAGGGGCATGGAGACCCAGTACTTC,CASRLLYRDRGMETQYF
few,-,TRBV28,TRBJ1-1,TGTGCCAGCACCTCAGGGCTGAACACTGAAGCTTTCTTT,CASTSGLNTEAFF
-,TRBD2,TRBV19,TRBJ2-2,TGTGCCAGTAGTACTAGACTAGCGGGGGGGCCCGGGGAGCTGTTTTTT,CASSTRLAGGPGELFF
-,TRBD2,TRBV10-1,TRBJ2-2,TGCGCCAGTATCAGAAGCGGGGGGGCCGCCGGGGAGCTGTTTTTT,CASIRSGGAAGELFF
-,TRBD2,TRBV9,TRBJ2-5,TGTGCCAGCAGCCTAGTAGGTGGGGGGGTCGGAGAGACCCAGTACTTC,CASSLVGGGVGETQYF
once,TRBD2,TRBV24-1,TRBJ2-1,TGTGCCACCAGTGATATGGCTAGCGGGGGGGAAGGTGAGCAGTTCTTC,CATSDMASGGEGEQFF
-,-,TRBV27,TRBJ1-2,TGTGCCAGCAGCCTCGACAGTTTCTATGGCTACACCTTC,CASSLDSFYGYTF
once,-,TRBV19,TRBJ2-7,TGTGCCAGTAGTATTCAGGGTCAGGCCGACGAGCAGTACTTC,CASSIQGQADEQYF
-,-,TRBV5-6,TRBJ2-7,TGTGCCAGCAGCTTGGATCGGGGAAACGGCTACGAGCAGTACTTC,CASSLDRGNGYEQYF
-,-,TRBV6-1,TRBJ1-3,TGTGCCAGCAGTGAAGCCGCCCAACCTGGAGACACCATATATTTT,CASSEAAQPGDTIYF
-,-,TRBV27,TRBJ2-2,TGTGCCAGCAGTTCCAGGGGAGAGACGAACACCGGGGAGCTGTTTTTT,CASSSRGETNTGELFF
-,-,TRBV25-1,TRBJ2-5,TGTGCCAGCAGTGGGGGCTTAGGGGAGACCCAGTACTTC,CASSGGLGETQYF
-,-,TRBV7-3,TRBJ2-2,TGTGCCAGCAGACAACCCGGGGTCAGAGGGGAGCTGTTTTTT,CASRQPGVRGELFF
-,TRBD1,TRBV7-9,TRBJ1-2,TGTGCCAGCAGCTTGGGACAGGGCTTCTATGGCTACACCTTC,CASSLGQGFYGYTF
-,-,TRBV2,TRBJ1-1,TGTGCCAGCAGTCCCGGGGGGCAGAACACTGAAGCTTTCTTT,CASSPGGQNTEAFF
-,-,TRBV5-1,TRBJ1-1,TGCGCCAGCAGCTTTCCAGACGCGGGGGGAAGTGAAGCTTTCTTT,CASSFPDAGGSEAFF
-,-,TRBV18,TRBJ1-1,TGTGCCAGCTCACCCGAGGGCCCGGGGGGCACTGAAGCTTTCTTT,CASSPEGPGGTEAFF
-,TRBD1,TRBV25-1,TRBJ2-7,TGTGCCACCACAGGGGGCTACGAGCAGTACTTC,CATTGGYEQYF
-,-,TRBV5-8,TRBJ1-1,TGTGCCAGCAGCTGGACCCCGGGCCCCCGGGGTCCTGAAGCTTTCTTT,CASSWTPGPRGPEAFF
-,-,TRBV5-6,TRBJ1-3,TGTGCCAGCACCTTTGGAAGCAGGCCCTCTGGAAACACCATATATTTT,CASTFGSRPSGNTIYF
-,TRBD2,TRBV4-2,TRBJ2-3,TGTGCCAGCAGCCACCAACTAGCGGGGGGGCCCACAGATACGCAGTATTTT,CASSHQLAGGPTDTQYF
once,TRBD1,TRBV11-2,TRBJ2-6,TGTGCCAGCAGTGGGACAGGGAGGGCTGGGGCCAACGTCCTGACTTTC,CASSGTGRAGANVLTF
-,-,TRBV7-9,TRBJ2-3,TGTGCCAGCAGCTTTAAGGGGCGCACAGATACGCAGTATTTT,CASSFKGRTDTQYF
-,TRBD1,TRBV5-4,TRBJ2-2,TGTGCCAGCAGTCCGGGGCGAGACAGGGTCATCGGGGAGCTGTTTTTT,CASSPGRDRVIGELFF